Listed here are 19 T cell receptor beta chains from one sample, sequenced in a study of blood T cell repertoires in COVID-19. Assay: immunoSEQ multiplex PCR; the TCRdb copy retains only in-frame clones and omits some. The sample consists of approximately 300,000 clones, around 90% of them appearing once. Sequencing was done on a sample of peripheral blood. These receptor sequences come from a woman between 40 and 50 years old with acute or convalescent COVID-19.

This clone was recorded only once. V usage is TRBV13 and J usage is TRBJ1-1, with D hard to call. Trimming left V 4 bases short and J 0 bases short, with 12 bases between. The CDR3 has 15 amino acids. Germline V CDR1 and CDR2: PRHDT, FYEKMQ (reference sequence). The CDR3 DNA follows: TGTGCCAGCAGCTCCCGGGGTCCTATGAACACTGAAGCTTTCTTT. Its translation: CASSSRGPMNTEAFF.

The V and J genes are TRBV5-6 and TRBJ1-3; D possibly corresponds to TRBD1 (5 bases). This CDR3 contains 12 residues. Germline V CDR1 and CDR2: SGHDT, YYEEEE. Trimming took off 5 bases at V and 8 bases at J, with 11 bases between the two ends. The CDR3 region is CASSPGGDTIYF. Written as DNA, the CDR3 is TGTGCCAGCAGTCCGGGAGGGGACACCATATATTTT.

The CDR3 DNA reads as TGTGCCAGCAGTTCAGCTCAACAGGGAAACTATGGCTACACCTTC. This encodes CASSSAQQGNYGYTF. V is TRBV27 and J is TRBJ1-2, with D possibly TRBD1 on 6 matching bases. Germline V gene lookup returns CDR1 MNHEY and CDR2 SMNVEV (reference sequence). This CDR3 region has 15 residues. V shed 4 bases and J shed 2 bases, with 14 bases lying between them.

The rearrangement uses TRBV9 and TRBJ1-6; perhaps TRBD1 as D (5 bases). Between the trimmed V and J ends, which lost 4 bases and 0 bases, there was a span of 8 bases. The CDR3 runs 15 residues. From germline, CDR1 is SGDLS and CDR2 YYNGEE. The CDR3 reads CASSPGNSYNSPLHF. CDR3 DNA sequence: TGTGCCAGCAGCCCAGGGAACTCCTATAATTCACCCCTCCACTTT.

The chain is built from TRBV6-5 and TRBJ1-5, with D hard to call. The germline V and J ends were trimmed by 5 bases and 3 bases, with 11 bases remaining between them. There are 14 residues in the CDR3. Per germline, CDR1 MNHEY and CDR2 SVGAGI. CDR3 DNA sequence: TGTGCCAGCAGTCTGGAGCAGAACAATCAGCCCCAGCATTTT. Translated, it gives CASSLEQNNQPQHF.

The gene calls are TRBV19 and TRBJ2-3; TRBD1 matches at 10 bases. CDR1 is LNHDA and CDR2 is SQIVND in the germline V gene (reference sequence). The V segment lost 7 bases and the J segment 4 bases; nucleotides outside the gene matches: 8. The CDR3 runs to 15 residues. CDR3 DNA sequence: TGTGCCAGTATGGAGCGGGACAGGGGCCCAGATACGCAGTATTTT. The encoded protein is CASMERDRGPDTQYF.

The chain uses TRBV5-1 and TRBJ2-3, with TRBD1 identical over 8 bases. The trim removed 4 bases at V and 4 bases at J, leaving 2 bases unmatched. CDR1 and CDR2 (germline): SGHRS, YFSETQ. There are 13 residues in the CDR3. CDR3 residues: CASSLTGADTQYF. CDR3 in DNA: TGCGCCAGCAGCCTGACAGGGGCAGATACGCAGTATTTT. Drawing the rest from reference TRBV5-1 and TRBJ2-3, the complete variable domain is KAGVTQTPRYLIKTRGQQVTLSCSPISGHRSVSWYQQTPGQGLQFLFEYFSETQRNKGNFPGRFSGRQFSNSRSEMNVSTLELGDSALYLCASSLTGADTQYFGPGTRLTVL.

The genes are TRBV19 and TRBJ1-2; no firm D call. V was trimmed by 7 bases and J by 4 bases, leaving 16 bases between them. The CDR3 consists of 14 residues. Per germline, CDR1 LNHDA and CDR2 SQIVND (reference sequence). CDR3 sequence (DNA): TGTGCCAGTACTTGGGGAGGCGAAGGCTATGGCTACACCTTC. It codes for CASTWGGEGYGYTF.

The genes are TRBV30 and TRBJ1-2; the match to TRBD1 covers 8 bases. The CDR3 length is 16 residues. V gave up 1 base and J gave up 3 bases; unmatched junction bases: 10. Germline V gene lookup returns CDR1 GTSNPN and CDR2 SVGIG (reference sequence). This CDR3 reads CAWSEVGLGQDYGYTF. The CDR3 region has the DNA TGTGCCTGGAGTGAAGTGGGTCTGGGACAGGACTATGGCTACACCTTC.

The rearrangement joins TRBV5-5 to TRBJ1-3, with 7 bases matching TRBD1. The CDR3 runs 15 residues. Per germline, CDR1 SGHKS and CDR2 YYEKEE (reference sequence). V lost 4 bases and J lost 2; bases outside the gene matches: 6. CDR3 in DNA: TGTGCCAGCAGCCCAACAGGGGTGGCTGGAAACACCATATATTTT. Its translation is CASSPTGVAGNTIYF.

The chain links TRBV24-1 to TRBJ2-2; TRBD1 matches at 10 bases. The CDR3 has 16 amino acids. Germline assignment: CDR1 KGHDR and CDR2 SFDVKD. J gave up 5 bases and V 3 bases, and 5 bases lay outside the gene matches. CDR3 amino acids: CATSDPRDRGTGELFF. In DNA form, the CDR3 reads TGTGCCACCAGTGATCCCCGGGACAGGGGAACCGGGGAGCTGTTTTTT.

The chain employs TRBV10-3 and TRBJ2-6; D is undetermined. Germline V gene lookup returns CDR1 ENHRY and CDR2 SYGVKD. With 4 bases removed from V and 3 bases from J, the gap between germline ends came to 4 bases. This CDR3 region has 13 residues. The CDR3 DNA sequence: TGTGCCATCAGTGCAGGTGGGGCCAACGTCCTGACTTTC. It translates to CAISAGGANVLTF.

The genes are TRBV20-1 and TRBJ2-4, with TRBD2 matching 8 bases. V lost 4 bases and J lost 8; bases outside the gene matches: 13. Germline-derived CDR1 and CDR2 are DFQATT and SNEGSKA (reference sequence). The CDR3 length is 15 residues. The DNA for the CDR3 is TGCAGTGCTAATGAGCGGGGGAAGCTGAACGACATTCAGTACTTC. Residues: CSANERGKLNDIQYF.

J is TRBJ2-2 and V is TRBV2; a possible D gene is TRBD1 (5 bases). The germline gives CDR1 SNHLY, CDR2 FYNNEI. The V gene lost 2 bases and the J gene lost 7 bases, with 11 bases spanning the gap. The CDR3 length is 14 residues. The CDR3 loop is CASSEWGGLGELFF. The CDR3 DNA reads TGTGCCAGCAGTGAATGGGGCGGCCTCGGGGAGCTGTTTTTT. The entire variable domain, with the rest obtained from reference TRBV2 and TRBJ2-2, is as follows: EPEVTQTPSHQVTQMGQEVILRCVPISNHLYFYWYRQILGQKVEFLVSFYNNEISEKSEIFDDQFSVERPDGSNFTLKIRSTKLEDSAMYFCASSEWGGLGELFFGEGSRLTVL.

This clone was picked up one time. Written as DNA, the CDR3 is TGTGCCTGGATTAGACAACCGAACACTGAAGCTTTCTTT. As protein: CAWIRQPNTEAFF. The chain uses TRBV30 and TRBJ1-1; no reliable D call. V lost 4 bases and J 1 base, leaving 10 bases between the germline ends. The CDR3 is 13 residues long. Germline CDR1 is GTSNPN and CDR2 is SVGIG (reference sequence).

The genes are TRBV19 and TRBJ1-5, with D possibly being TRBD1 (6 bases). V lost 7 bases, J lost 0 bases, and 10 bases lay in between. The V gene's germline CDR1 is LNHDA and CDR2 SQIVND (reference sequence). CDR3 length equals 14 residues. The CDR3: CASTRGSSNQPQHF. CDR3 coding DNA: TGTGCCAGTACCAGGGGTTCTAGCAATCAGCCCCAGCATTTT.

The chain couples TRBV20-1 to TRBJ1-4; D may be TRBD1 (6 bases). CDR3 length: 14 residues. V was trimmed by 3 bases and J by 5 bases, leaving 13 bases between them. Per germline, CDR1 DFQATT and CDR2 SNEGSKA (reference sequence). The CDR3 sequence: CSASPGGQNEKLFF. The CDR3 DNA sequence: TGCAGTGCTAGTCCCGGGGGGCAAAATGAAAAACTGTTTTTT.

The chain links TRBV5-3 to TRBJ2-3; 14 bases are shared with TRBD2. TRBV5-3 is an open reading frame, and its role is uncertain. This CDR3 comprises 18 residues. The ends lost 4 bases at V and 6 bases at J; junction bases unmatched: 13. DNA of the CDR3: TGTGCCAGAAGCATTATCCAGGGACTAGCGGGGGTTTTGGATACGCAGTATTTT. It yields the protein CARSIIQGLAGVLDTQYF.

CDR3: CASSPGQTFSGANVLTF. The DNA for the CDR3 is TGTGCCAGCAGTCCGGGACAGACGTTCTCTGGGGCCAACGTCCTGACTTTC. The chain combines TRBV6-4 with TRBJ2-6; the match to TRBD1 covers 7 bases. J was trimmed by 0 bases and V by 5 bases; bases with no gene match: 7. The CDR3 contains 17 residues. The germline CDR1 and CDR2 sequences are MRHNA and SNTAGT.